This T cell receptor (beta chain) was retrieved from a study of T cell responses to AZD1222 COVID-19 vaccine. Study-level results: Following two doses of AZD1222, Spike-specific TCR breadth and depth rose. The study identified only a handful of AZD1222 recipients as seropositive at baseline.

Produced via immunoSEQ multiplex PCR; TCRdb's table is partial and in-frame only. Among fewer than 70,000 clones listed, 80% to 90% were seen once. Per the germline V gene, CDR1 is SGHDT and CDR2 is YYEEEE. CDR3 length: 12 residues. Trimming shortened V by 4 bases and J by 7 bases, and 11 bases separated the two germline ends. This clone occurred a few times. The antigen is undetermined. The sample consisted of peripheral blood, taken on day 0 of AZD1222 vaccination. The sequence was collected from an adult in good health. The gene calls are TRBV5-6 and TRBJ1-2; D is uncertain. Here the CDR3 DNA reads TGTGCCAGCAGCCCTGATTTAGGTGGCTACACCTTC. It codes for CASSPDLGGYTF.